This T cell receptor beta chain is drawn from a study of human T cells and chemical hapten exposure. The CDR3 has 13 residues. The germline gives CDR1 SNHLY, CDR2 FYNNEI. Trimming left V 3 bases short and J 0 bases short, with 3 bases between. This clonotype was found many times. Time point defined: pre-sensitization, week 0. Stated treatment: therapeutic diphenylcyclopropenone sensitization with weekly scalp DPC. TCRdb independently ran MiXCR on the RACE reads; one entry per CDR3 protein. Of around 330,000 distinct CDR3 sequences listed, 5.5% are singletons. The J gene is TRBJ1-3, the V gene TRBV2; no firm D call. This sequence originates from a woman aged 18-29 years with alopecia areata. Some clones in this sample may be carry-over from other donors' samples. Material: whole blood, obtained in connection with sensitization to the hapten diphenylcyclopropenone (DPC). The CDR3 sequence: CASSDSSGNTIYF. Written as DNA, the CDR3 is TGTGCCAGCAGTGACAGCTCTGGAAACACCATATATTTT.